Below, 3 T cell receptor beta chains from the same sample are listed, as sequenced in a study of identical twins (dated by TCRdb to 2016 to 2017). Libraries came from 5' RACE. Sequencing took place on an Illumina HiSeq 2000. The raw public data were reprocessed by TCRdb itself: fastp quality trimming at Q25, MiXCR clonotype calling, in-frame beta chains only. Merged by CDR3 protein, the rows form single entries marked with the most common genes and DNA. The sample records roughly 1.6 million distinct CDR3 sequences, roughly 35% of which are singletons. The ten largest clones take up approximately 0.25% of the sample. Sample: cord blood. The origin of the receptors is a newborn girl in good health.

The chain joins TRBV2 to TRBJ2-1, with 7 bases that match TRBD1. CDR3 size: 16 residues. Germline V gene sequence: CDR1 SNHLY, CDR2 FYNNEI. The J segment lost 0 bases and the V segment lost 5 bases, leaving 7 bases of the junction unmatched. For the CDR3, the DNA is TGTGCCAGCAGTAAACAGGGGCTTCCCTCCTACAATGAGCAGTTCTTC. It specifies CASSKQGLPSYNEQFF.

This clonotype was seen once. The chain employs TRBV15 and TRBJ1-5; 7 bases are shared with TRBD1. V shed 2 bases and J 2 bases; nucleotides not matched to a gene: 3. CDR1 is LNHNV, CDR2 YYDKDF, per germline (reference sequence). This CDR3 region has 15 residues. The CDR3 DNA reads as TGTGCCACCAGCAGACAGGGGGGCGGCAATCAGCCCCAGCATTTT. Protein product: CATSRQGGGNQPQHF.

The chain uses TRBV12-3 or TRBV12-4 and TRBJ2-1; 7 nucleotides line up with TRBD1. There are 16 residues in the CDR3. Trimming took 5 bases from V and 6 from J; bases not matched to a gene: 13. CDR3 coding DNA: TGTGCCAGCAGTGTCCACAGGGGTATCAAGGGCAATGAGCAGTTCTTC. Translating gives CASSVHRGIKGNEQFF.